The next 21 T cell receptor beta chains were all read from a single sample in a study of blood T cell repertoires in COVID-19. Assay used: immunoSEQ multiplex PCR; TCRdb lists only in-frame clones, some missing. The repertoire has about 59,000 clones, 79% of them found once; the top ten carry about 3.5%. The sequenced sample was peripheral blood. The origin of the receptors is a man aged 55-75 years with acute or convalescent COVID-19.

This clone was observed a single time. The V and J genes are TRBV21-1 and TRBJ2-7; the table gives TRBD1 as D, unverified against the DNA. TRBV21-1 has pseudogene status. The CDR3 spans 13 residues. CDR3 residues: CASGTCQKIEQYF. The CDR3 bases are TGTGCCAGCGGCACGTGCCAGAAGATCGAGCAGTACTTC.

The rearrangement links TRBV30 to TRBJ2-1; unclear D gene. The CDR3 sequence is 14 residues long. Trimming pared 4 bases from V and 4 bases from J, leaving 14 bases between. Germline loops: CDR1 GTSNPN, CDR2 SVGIG (reference sequence). CDR3 sequence reads: CAWKKKASYNEQFF. Written as DNA, the CDR3 is TGTGCCTGGAAGAAAAAAGCGAGTTACAATGAGCAGTTCTTC.

This chain uses TRBV7-9 with TRBJ2-5; D may be TRBD1 (5 bases). Per germline, CDR1 SEHNR and CDR2 FQNEAQ (reference sequence). V lost 3 bases and J 2 bases, leaving 10 bases between the germline ends. The CDR3 sequence is 14 residues long. For the CDR3, the DNA is TGTGCCAGCAGCTTGGCCACAGGACAAGAGACCCAGTACTTC. Its translation: CASSLATGQETQYF.

The table lists this clone with a few counts. V gene TRBV28 combines with J gene TRBJ2-2; D uncertain. The CDR3 loop spans 13 amino acids. V was clipped by 5 bases and J by 2 bases, with 6 bases between them. Germline CDR1 and CDR2: MDHEN and SYDVKM. CDR3 sequence (DNA): TGTGCCAGCAGTCCGACTAACACCGGGGAGCTGTTTTTT. It encodes CASSPTNTGELFF.

The rearrangement joins TRBV9 to TRBJ1-6; TRBD1 might be the D (5 bases). The germline gives CDR1 SGDLS, CDR2 YYNGEE. The CDR3 covers 14 residues. V was pared by 4 bases and J by 5 bases, with 10 bases between. CDR3 DNA: TGTGCCAGCAGCCCGACAGAGAATAATTCACCCCTCCACTTT. Translated, it gives CASSPTENNSPLHF.

The chain uses TRBV29-1 and TRBJ1-6; D gene uncertain. Trimming took off 8 bases at V and 4 bases at J, with 21 bases between the two ends. The CDR3 length is 16 residues. The germline V gene has CDR1 SQVTM and CDR2 ANQGSEA. CDR3 nucleotides: TGCAGCTCCACATTGGGCAGTTATCGATATAATTCACCCCTCCACTTT. It encodes CSSTLGSYRYNSPLHF.

The chain joins TRBV24-1 to TRBJ2-5; TRBD1 aligns across 9 bases. Germline-derived CDR1 and CDR2 are KGHDR and SFDVKD. With V trimmed by 3 bases and J by 5 bases, 6 bases remained unmatched. The length of the CDR3 is 15 residues. The CDR3 DNA sequence: TGTGCCACCAGTGATCCCGGGACAGGGACGGAGACCCAGTACTTC. Translating gives CATSDPGTGTETQYF.

This clone occurred once. The chain employs TRBV30 and TRBJ2-1, with 11 bases aligning to TRBD2. This CDR3 has 17 residues. V was clipped by 0 bases and J by 5 bases; unmatched bases: 9. Germline V gene lookup returns CDR1 GTSNPN and CDR2 SVGIG (reference sequence). CDR3 coding DNA: TGTGCCTGGAGTGTAAGGTGGGGGACTAGCGGCGACAATGAGCAGTTCTTC. Translation gives CAWSVRWGTSGDNEQFF.

The chain joins TRBV18 to TRBJ1-1; 7 bases line up with TRBD1. This CDR3 contains 14 residues. Per germline, CDR1 KGHSH and CDR2 LQKENI. Trimming took 0 bases from V and 8 from J; bases not matched to a gene: 6. The DNA of the CDR3 is TGTGCCAGCTCACCACCTAGGGGGCGTGAAGAAGCTTTCTTT. As protein: CASSPPRGREEAFF. The variable domain in full, completed from reference TRBV18 and TRBJ1-1, reads NAGVMQNPRHLVRRRGQEARLRCSPMKGHSHVYWYRQLPEEGLKFMVYLQKENIIDESGMPKERFSAEFPKEGPSILRIQQVVRGDSAAYFCASSPPRGREEAFFGQGTRLTVV.

Remarks on this clone: Other DNA sequences in the same sample also yield this CDR3. V gene TRBV7-2 combines with J gene TRBJ1-1; D is ambiguous. CDR1 is SGHTA and CDR2 is FQGNSA in the germline V gene. Deletions cut 2 bases from V and 2 bases from J, with 9 bases between. The CDR3 sequence is 14 residues long. The CDR3 sequence: CASSLKAGNTEAFF. In DNA form, the CDR3 reads TGTGCCAGCAGCTTAAAGGCAGGTAACACTGAAGCTTTCTTT.

This chain links TRBV12-3 or TRBV12-4 with TRBJ2-3; maybe TRBD2 (6 bases). Trimming left V 6 bases short and J 4 bases short, with 11 bases between. The CDR3 has 13 amino acids. CDR3 amino acids: CASSLGEADTQYF. The CDR3 nucleotides are TGTGCCAGCAGCCTAGGGGAGGCAGATACGCAGTATTTT.

The chain links TRBV27 to TRBJ1-5; D ambiguous. V was shortened by 8 bases and J by 3 bases, with 5 bases between the two germline ends. Germline V gene data show CDR1 as MNHEY and CDR2 as SMNVEV (reference sequence). CDR3 size: 11 residues. The CDR3 coding sequence is TGTGCCAGCCTACTCAATCAGCCCCAGCATTTT. It is translated as CASLLNQPQHF.

V gene TRBV6-4 combines with J gene TRBJ2-2; 9 bases are a match to TRBD2. CDR1 is MRHNA and CDR2 is SNTAGT in the germline V gene. After removal of 3 bases from V and 0 bases from J, the junction contained 5 bases not matched to a gene. The CDR3 runs 17 residues. CDR3 in amino acids: CASSDMTSGANTGELFF. DNA of the CDR3: TGTGCCAGCAGTGATATGACTAGCGGAGCGAACACCGGGGAGCTGTTTTTT.

The V call is TRBV5-1, the J call TRBJ2-7, with 7 positions matching TRBD2. The CDR3 contains 13 residues. CDR1 is SGHRS, CDR2 YFSETQ, per germline. The J segment lost 0 bases and the V segment lost 5 bases, leaving 2 bases of the junction unmatched. The CDR3 here is CASRSGTSYEQYF. The DNA for the CDR3 is TGCGCCAGCAGGAGCGGGACCTCCTACGAGCAGTACTTC.

Within the sample, this clone is medium-sized. The chain couples TRBV10-2 to TRBJ2-1, with a weak D call TRBD2 (6 bases). Germline CDR1 reads WSHSY; CDR2 reads SAAADI. The germline V and J ends were trimmed by 4 bases and 3 bases, with 10 bases remaining between them. The CDR3 spans 14 residues. The CDR3 spells CASSGLAYYNEQFF. CDR3 DNA: TGCGCCAGCAGTGGCCTAGCGTACTACAATGAGCAGTTCTTC.

The CDR3 sequence: CASSYMGGSYNEQFF. The DNA for the CDR3 is TGTGCCAGCAGCTATATGGGAGGATCCTACAATGAGCAGTTCTTC. V and J are TRBV7-2 and TRBJ2-1, with D possibly being TRBD2 (6 bases). Germline lookup yields CDR1 SGHTA and CDR2 FQGNSA. V was shortened by 4 bases and J by 1 base, with 11 bases between the two germline ends. This CDR3 is 15 amino acids long. Looking up the rest from reference TRBV7-2 and TRBJ2-1 gives the full variable domain: GAGVSQSPSNKVTEKGKDVELRCDPISGHTALYWYRQSLGQGLEFLIYFQGNSAPDKSGLPSDRFSAERTGGSVSTLTIQRTQQEDSAVYLCASSYMGGSYNEQFFGPGTRLTVL.

In this sample, this clone turned up a few times. The V call is TRBV27, the J call TRBJ2-3; the match to TRBD2 covers 12 bases. Trimming at V came to 5 bases and at J to 3 bases, leaving 9 bases not matched to a gene. The CDR3 runs to 17 residues. Germline CDR1 reads MNHEY; CDR2 reads SMNVEV (reference sequence). CDR3 sequence: CASSHRLAGEITDTQYF. CDR3 in DNA: TGTGCCAGCAGTCACAGACTAGCGGGAGAGATAACAGATACGCAGTATTTT.

In its sample, this clone was seen many times. This chain links TRBV27 with TRBJ2-7, with 8 nucleotides matching TRBD1. The CDR3 runs 15 residues. V dropped 4 bases and J dropped 2; count of bases not matched to a gene: 7. Germline CDR1 reads MNHEY; CDR2 reads SMNVEV (reference sequence). CDR3 sequence (DNA): TGTGCCAGCAGTTCCCCCGGGACAGGAACCTACGAGCAGTACTTC. Protein: CASSSPGTGTYEQYF.

The sample holds one count of this clone. The V call is TRBV27, the J call TRBJ1-5, with a weak D call TRBD1 (5 bases). The V and J ends lost 5 bases and 5 bases respectively, with 10 bases between them. Germline V CDR1 and CDR2: MNHEY, SMNVEV (reference sequence). The CDR3 runs 13 residues. CDR3: CASSLWGDQPQHF. CDR3 coding DNA: TGTGCCAGCAGTCTCTGGGGGGATCAGCCCCAGCATTTT.

This clone appeared once. This chain joins TRBV19 and TRBJ2-3, with TRBD1 identical over 9 bases. CDR1 is LNHDA, CDR2 SQIVND, per germline (reference sequence). Losses at the gene ends were 5 bases for V and 0 bases for J; bases not matched to a gene: 6. The CDR3 is 16 amino acids. The CDR3 is CASSLQGAPSTDTQYF. As DNA, the CDR3 is TGTGCCAGTAGTCTACAGGGGGCGCCGAGCACAGATACGCAGTATTTT.

The genes are TRBV6-5 and TRBJ1-4; TRBD1 aligns across 8 bases. The CDR3 runs to 16 residues. Unmatched junction bases numbered 7, after V lost 4 bases and J lost 3 bases. The V gene's germline CDR1 is MNHEY and CDR2 SVGAGI. The CDR3 reads CASSSGGIGANEKLFF. The DNA for the CDR3 is TGTGCCAGCAGTTCAGGGGGCATTGGAGCTAATGAAAAACTGTTTTTT.